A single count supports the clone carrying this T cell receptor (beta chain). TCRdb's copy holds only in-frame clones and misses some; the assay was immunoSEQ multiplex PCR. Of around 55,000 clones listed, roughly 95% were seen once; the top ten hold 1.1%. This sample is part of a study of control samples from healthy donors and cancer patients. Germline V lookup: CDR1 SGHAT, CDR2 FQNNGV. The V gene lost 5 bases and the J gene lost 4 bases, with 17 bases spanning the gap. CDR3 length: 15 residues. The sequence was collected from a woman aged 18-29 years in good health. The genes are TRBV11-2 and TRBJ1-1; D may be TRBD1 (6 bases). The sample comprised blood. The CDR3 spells CASSENIKGGTEAFF. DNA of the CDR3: TGTGCCAGCAGCGAGAACATTAAGGGGGGCACTGAAGCTTTCTTT. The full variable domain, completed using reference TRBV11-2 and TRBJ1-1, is EAGVAQSPRYKIIEKRQSVAFWCNPISGHATLYWYQQILGQGPKLLIQFQNNGVVDDSQLPKDRFSAERLKGVDSTLKIQPAKLEDSAVYLCASSENIKGGTEAFFGQGTRLTVV.